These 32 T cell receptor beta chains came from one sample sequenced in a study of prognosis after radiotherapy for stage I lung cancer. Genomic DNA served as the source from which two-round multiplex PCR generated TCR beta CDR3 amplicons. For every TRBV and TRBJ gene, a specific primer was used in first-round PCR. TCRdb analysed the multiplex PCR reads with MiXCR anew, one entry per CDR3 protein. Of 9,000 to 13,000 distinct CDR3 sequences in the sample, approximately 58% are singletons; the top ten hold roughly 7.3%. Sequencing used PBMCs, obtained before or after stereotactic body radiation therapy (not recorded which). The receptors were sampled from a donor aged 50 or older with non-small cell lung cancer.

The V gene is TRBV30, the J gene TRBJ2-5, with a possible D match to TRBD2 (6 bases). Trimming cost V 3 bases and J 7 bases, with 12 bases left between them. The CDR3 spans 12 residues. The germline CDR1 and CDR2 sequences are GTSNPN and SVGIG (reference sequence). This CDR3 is CAWRRVGGTQYF. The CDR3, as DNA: TGTGCCTGGAGAAGGGTGGGGGGGACCCAGTACTTC.

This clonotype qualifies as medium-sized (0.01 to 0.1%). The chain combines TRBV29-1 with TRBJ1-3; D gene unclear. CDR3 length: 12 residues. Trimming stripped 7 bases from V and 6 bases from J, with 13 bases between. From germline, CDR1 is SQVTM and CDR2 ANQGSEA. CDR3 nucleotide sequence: TGCAGCGGCCGACGCGGTGAAAACACCATATATTTT. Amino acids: CSGRRGENTIYF.

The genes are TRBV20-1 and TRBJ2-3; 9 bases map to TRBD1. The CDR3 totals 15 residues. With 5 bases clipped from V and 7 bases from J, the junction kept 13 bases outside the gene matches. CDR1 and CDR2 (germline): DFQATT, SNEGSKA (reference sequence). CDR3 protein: CSAQRGGQGENTQYF. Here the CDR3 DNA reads TGCAGTGCTCAGAGGGGGGGACAGGGAGAGAATACGCAGTATTTT.

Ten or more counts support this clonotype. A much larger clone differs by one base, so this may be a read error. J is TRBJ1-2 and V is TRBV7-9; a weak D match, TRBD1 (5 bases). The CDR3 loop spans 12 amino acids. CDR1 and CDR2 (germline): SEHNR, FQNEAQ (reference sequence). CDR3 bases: TGTGCCAGCAGCTTTGGGACGTATGGCTGCACCTTC. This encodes CASSFGTYGCTF.

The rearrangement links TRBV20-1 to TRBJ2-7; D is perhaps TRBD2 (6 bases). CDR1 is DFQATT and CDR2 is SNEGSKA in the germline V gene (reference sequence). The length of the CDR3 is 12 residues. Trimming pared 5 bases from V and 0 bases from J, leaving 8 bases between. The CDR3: CSAWDSSYEQYF. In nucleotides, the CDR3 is TGCAGTGCTTGGGACTCCTCCTACGAGCAGTACTTC.

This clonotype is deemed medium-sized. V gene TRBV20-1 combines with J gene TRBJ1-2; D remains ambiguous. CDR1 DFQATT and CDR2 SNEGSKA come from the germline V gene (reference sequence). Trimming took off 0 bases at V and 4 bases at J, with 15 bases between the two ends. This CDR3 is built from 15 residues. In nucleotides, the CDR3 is TGCAGTGCTAGAGATCAAGGAAGCGGAGCCTATGGCTACACCTTC. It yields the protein CSARDQGSGAYGYTF.

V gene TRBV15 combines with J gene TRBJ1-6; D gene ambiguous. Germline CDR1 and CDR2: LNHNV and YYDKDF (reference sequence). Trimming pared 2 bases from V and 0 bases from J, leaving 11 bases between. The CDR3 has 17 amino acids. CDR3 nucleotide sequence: TGTGCCACCAGCAGATACCCAGCCAGCTCCTATAATTCACCCCTCCACTTT. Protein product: CATSRYPASSYNSPLHF. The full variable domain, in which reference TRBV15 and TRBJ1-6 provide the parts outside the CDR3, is DAMVIQNPRYQVTQFGKPVTLSCSQTLNHNVMYWYQQKSSQAPKLLFHYYDKDFNNEADTPDNFQSRRPNTSFCFLDIRSPGLGDTAMYLCATSRYPASSYNSPLHFGNGTRLTVT.

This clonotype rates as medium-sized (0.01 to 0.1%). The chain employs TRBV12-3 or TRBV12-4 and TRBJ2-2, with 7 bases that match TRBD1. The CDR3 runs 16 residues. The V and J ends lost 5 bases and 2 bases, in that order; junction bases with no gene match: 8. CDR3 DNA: TGTGCCAGCAGTACGACTAACAGGGGTAACACCGGGGAGCTGTTTTTT. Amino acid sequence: CASSTTNRGNTGELFF.

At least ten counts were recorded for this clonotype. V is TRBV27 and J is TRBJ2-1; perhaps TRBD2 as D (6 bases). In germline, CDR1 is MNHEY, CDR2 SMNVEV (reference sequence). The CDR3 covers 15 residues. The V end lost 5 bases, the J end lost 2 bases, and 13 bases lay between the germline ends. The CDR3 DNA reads TGTGCCAGCAGTCCCTACGGGAGCGCCTACAATGAGCAGTTCTTC. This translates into CASSPYGSAYNEQFF.

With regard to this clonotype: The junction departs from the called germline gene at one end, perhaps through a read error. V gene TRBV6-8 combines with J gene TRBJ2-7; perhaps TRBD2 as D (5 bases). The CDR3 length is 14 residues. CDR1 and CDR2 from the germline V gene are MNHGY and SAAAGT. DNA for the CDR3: TGTGCCAGCATTTACTCTCGGGACTCCTACGAGCAGTACTTC. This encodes CASIYSRDSYEQYF.

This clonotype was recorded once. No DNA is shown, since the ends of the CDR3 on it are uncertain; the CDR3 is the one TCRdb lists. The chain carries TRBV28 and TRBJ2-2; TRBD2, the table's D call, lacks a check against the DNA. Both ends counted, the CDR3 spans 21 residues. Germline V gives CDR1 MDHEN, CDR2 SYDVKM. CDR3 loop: CATRDFFDEQYFGPGTRELFF.

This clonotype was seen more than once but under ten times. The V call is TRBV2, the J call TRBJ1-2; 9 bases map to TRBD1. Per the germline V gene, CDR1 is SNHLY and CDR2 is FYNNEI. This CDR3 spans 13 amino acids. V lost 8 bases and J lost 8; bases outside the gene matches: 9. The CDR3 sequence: CASGTGPDRGYTF. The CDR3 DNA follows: TGTGCCAGCGGGACAGGGCCGGATCGGGGCTACACCTTC.

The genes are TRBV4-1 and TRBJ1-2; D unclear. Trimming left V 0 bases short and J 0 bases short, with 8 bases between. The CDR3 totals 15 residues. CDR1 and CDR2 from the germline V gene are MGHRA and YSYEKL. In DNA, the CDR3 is TGCGCCAGCAGCCAAGAAGGTGCAGCTAACTATGGCTACACCTTC. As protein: CASSQEGAANYGYTF.

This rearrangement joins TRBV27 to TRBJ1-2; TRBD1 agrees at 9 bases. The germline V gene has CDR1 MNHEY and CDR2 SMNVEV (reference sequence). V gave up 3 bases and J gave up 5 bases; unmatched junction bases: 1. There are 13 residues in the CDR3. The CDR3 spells CASSFDRGYGYTF. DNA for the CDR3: TGTGCCAGCAGTTTCGACAGGGGGTATGGCTACACCTTC.

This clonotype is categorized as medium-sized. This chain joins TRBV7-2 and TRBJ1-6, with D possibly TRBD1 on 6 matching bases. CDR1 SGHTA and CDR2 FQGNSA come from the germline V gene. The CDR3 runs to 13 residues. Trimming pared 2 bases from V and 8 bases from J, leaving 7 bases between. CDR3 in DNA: TGTGCCAGCAGCTTATCAGGGGATTCACCCCTCCACTTT. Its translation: CASSLSGDSPLHF.

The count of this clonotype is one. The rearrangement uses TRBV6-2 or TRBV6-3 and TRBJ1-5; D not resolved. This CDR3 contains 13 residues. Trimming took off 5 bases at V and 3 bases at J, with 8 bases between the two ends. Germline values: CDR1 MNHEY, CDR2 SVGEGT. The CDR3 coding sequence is TGTGCCAGCAGTGGGTTACCCAATCAGCCCCAGCATTTT. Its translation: CASSGLPNQPQHF.

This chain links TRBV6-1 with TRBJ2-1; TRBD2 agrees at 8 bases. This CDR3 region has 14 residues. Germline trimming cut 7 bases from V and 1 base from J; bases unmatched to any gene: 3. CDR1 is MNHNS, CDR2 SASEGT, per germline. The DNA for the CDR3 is TGTGCCAGCACAGCGGGGGCTTCCTACAATGAGCAGTTCTTC. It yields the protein CASTAGASYNEQFF.

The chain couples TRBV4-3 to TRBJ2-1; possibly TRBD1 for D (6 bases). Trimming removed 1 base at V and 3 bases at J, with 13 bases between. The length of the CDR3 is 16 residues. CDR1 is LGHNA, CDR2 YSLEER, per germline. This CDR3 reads CASSQVWGPGYNEQFF. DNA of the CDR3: TGCGCCAGCAGCCAAGTTTGGGGGCCCGGCTACAATGAGCAGTTCTTC.

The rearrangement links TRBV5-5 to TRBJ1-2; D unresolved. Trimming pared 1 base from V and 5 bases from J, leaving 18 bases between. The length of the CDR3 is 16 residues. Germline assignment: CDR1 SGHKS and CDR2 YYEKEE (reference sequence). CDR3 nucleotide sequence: TGTGCCAGCAGCTTGTCGCCTCGGTACACCGATTATGGCTACACCTTC. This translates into CASSLSPRYTDYGYTF.

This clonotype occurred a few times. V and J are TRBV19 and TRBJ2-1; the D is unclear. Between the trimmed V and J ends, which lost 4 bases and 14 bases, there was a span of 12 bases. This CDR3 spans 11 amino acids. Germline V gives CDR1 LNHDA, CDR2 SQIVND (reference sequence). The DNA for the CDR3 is TGTGCCAGTAGTACAAGCAATAAGAAGTTCTTC. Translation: CASSTSNKKFF.

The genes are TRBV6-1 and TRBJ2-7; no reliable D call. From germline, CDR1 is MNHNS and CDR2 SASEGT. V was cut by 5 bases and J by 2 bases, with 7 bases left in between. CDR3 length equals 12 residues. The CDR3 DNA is TGTGCCAGCAGTCAGGACGCCTACGAGCAGTACTTC. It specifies CASSQDAYEQYF.

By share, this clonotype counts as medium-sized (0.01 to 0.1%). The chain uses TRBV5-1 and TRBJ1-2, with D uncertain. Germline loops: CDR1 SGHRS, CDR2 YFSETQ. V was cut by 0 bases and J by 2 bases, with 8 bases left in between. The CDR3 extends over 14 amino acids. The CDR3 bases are TGCGCCAGCAGCTTGGACAGTACCAACTATGGCTACACCTTC. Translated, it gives CASSLDSTNYGYTF.

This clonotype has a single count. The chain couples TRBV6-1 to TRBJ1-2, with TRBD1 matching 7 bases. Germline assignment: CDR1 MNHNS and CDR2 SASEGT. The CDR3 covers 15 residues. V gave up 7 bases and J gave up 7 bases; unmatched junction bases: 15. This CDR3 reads CASKKGDRATSGYTF. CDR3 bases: TGTGCCAGCAAGAAGGGCGACAGGGCTACTTCTGGCTACACCTTC.

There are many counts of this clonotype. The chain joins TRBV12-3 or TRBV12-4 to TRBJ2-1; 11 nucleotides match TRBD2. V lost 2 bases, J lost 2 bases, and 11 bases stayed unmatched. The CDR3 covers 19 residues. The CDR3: CASSLRRTSGYSTYNEQFF. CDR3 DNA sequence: TGTGCCAGCAGTTTACGCAGGACTAGCGGGTATAGTACCTACAATGAGCAGTTCTTC.

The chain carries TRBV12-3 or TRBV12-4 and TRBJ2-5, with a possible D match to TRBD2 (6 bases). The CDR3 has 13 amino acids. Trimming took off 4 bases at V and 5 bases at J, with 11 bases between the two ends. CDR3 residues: CASSSTRFETQYF. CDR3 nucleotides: TGTGCCAGCAGTTCGACTAGGTTCGAGACCCAGTACTTC.

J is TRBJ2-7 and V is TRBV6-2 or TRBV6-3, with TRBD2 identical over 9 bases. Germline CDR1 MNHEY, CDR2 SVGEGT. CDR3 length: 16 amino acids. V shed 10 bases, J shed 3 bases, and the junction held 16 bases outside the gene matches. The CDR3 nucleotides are TGTGCCATCAGCCTGGGACTAGCAGGAGGATACTACGAGCAGTACTTC. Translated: CAISLGLAGGYYEQYF.

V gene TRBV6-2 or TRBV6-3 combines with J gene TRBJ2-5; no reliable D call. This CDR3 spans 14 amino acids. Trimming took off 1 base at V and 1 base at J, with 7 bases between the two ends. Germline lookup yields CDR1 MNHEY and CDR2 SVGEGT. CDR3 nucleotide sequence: TGTGCCAGCAGTTACTTGGTTACCCAAGAGACCCAGTACTTC. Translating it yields CASSYLVTQETQYF.

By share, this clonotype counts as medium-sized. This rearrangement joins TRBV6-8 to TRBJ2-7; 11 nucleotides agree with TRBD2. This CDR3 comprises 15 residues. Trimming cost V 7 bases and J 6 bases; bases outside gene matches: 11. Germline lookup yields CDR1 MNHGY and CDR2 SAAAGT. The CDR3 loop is CASTLLAGETREQYF. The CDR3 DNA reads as TGTGCCAGCACCCTACTAGCGGGAGAAACTCGCGAGCAGTACTTC.

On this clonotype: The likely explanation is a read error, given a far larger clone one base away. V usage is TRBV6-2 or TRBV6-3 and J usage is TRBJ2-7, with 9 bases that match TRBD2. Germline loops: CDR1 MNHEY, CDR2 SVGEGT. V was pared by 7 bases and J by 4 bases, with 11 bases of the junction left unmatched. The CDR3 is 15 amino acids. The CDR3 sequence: CASILLTSGDYEQYF. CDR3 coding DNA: TGTGCCAGCATTCTTCTGACTAGCGGAGATTACGAGCAGTACTTC.

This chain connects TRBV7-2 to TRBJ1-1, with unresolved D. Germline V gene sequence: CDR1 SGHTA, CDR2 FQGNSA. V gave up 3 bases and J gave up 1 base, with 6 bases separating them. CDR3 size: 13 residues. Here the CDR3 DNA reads TGTGCCAGCAGCTTCCCAGGGAACACTGAAGCTTTCTTT. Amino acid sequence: CASSFPGNTEAFF.

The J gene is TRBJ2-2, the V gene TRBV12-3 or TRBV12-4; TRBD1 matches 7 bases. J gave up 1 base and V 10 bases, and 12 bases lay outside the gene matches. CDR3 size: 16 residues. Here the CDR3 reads CAITPSDRVNTGELFF. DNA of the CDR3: TGTGCCATCACTCCAAGTGACAGGGTGAACACCGGGGAGCTGTTTTTT.

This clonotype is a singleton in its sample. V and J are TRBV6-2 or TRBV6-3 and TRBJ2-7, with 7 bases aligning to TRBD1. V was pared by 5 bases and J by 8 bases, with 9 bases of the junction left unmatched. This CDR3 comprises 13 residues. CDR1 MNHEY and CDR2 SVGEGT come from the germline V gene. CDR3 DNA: TGTGCCAGCAGTGAAGGGACAGCTTCCAAGCAGTACTTC. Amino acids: CASSEGTASKQYF.